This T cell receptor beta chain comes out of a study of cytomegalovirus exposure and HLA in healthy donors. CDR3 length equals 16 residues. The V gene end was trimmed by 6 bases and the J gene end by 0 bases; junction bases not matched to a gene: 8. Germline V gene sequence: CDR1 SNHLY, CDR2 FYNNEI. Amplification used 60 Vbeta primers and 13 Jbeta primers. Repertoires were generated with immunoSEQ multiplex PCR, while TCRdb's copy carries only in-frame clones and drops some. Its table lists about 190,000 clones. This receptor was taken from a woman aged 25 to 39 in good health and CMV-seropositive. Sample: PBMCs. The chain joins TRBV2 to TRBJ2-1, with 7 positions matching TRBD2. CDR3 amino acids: CASSLSGRSSYNEQFF. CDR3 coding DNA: TGTGCCAGCAGCCTTAGCGGGCGGAGCTCCTACAATGAGCAGTTCTTC.